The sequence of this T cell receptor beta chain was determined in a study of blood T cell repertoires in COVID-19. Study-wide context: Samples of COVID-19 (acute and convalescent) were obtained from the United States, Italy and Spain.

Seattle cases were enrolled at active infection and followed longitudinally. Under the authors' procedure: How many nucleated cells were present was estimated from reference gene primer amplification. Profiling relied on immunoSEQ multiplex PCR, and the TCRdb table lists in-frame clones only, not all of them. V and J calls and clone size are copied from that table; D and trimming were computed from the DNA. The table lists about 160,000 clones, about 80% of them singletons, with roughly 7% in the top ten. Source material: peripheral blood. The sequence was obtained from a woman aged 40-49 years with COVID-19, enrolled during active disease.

The CDR3 region has the DNA TGTGCTAGTGGTTTGGACAGGGGGATAACTTTCTTT. This gives the protein CASGLDRGITFF. The chain recombines TRBV12-5 with TRBJ1-1, with TRBD1 matching 8 bases. CDR1 and CDR2 (germline): LGHNT, FRNRAP. CDR3 length: 12 amino acids. V trimming: 1 base; J trimming: 12 bases; junction bases outside the gene matches: 4.